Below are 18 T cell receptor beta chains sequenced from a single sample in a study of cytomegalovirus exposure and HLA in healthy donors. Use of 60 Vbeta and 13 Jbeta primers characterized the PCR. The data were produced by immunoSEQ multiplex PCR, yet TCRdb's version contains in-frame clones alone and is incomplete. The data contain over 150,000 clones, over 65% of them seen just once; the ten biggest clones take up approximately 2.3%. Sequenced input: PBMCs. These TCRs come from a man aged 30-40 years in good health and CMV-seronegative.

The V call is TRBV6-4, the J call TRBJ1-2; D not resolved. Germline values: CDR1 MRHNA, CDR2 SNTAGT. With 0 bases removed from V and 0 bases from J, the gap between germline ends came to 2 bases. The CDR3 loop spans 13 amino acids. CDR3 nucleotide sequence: TGTGCCAGCAGTGACTCCACTAACTATGGCTACACCTTC. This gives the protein CASSDSTNYGYTF.

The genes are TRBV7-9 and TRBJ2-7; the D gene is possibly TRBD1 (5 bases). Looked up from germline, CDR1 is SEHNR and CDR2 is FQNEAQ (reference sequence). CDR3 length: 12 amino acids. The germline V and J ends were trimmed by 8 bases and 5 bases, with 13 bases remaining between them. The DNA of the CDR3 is TGTGCCAGCGGCGCCCAGGGCCACGAGCAGTACTTC. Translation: CASGAQGHEQYF.

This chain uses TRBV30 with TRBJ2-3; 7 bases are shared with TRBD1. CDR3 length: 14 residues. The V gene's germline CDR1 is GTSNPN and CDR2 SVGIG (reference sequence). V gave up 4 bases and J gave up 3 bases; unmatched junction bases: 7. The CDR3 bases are TGTGCCTGGATACCGACAGGGAATACAGATACGCAGTATTTT. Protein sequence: CAWIPTGNTDTQYF.

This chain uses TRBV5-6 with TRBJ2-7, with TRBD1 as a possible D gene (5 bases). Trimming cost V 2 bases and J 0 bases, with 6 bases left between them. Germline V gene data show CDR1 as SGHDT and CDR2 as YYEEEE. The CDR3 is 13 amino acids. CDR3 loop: CASSFQGSYEQYF. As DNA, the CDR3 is TGTGCCAGCAGCTTTCAGGGCTCCTACGAGCAGTACTTC.

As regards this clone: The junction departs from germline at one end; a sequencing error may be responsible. CDR3 bases: TGCGCCAGCAGCTCGCCTCCCGGGACAGAGCTGTTCTTC. It codes for CASSSPPGTELFF. V and J are TRBV5-1 and TRBJ2-1, with 7 bases aligning to TRBD1. The CDR3 extends over 13 amino acids. CDR1 and CDR2 from the germline V gene are SGHRS and YFSETQ.

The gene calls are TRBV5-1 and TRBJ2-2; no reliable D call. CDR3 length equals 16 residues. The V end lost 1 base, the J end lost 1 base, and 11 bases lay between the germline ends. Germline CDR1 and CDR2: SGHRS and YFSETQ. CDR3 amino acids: CASSLITLMNTGELFF. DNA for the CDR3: TGCGCCAGCAGCTTGATAACACTAATGAACACCGGGGAGCTGTTTTTT.

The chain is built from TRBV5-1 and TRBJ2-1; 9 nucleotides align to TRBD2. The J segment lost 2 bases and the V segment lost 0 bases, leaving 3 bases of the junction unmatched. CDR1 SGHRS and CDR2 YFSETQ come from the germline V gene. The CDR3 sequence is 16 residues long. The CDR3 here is CASSLGASGAYNEQFF. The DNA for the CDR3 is TGCGCCAGCAGCTTGGGGGCTAGCGGGGCCTACAATGAGCAGTTCTTC.

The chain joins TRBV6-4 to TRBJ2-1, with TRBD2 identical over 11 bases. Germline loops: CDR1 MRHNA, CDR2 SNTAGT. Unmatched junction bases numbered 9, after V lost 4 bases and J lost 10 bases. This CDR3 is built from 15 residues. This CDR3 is CASSVVSGGAGEQFF. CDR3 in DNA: TGTGCCAGCAGTGTGGTTAGCGGGGGGGCCGGGGAGCAGTTCTTC.

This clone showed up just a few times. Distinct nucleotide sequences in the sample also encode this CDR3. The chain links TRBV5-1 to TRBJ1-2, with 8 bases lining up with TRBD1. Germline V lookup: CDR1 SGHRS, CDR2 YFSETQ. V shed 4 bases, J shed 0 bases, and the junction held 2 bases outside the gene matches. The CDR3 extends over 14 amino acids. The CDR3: CASSLTGANYGYTF. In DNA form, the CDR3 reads TGCGCCAGCAGCCTGACAGGGGCTAACTATGGCTACACCTTC.

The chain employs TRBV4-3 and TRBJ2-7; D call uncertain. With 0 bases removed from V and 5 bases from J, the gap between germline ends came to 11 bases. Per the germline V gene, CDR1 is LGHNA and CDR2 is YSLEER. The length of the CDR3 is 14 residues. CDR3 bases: TGCGCCAGCAGCCAAGACGGTTGGGCCGACGAGCAGTACTTC. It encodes CASSQDGWADEQYF.

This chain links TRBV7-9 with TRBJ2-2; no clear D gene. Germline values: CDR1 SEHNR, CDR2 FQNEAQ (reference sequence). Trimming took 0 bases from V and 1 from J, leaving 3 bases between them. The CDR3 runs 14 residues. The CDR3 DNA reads TGTGCCAGCAGCTTAGCCGGGAACACCGGGGAGCTGTTTTTT. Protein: CASSLAGNTGELFF.

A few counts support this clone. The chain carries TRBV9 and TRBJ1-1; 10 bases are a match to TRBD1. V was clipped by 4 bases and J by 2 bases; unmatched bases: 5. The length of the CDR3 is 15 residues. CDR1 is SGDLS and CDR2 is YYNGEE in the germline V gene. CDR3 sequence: CASSPKTGGNTEAFF. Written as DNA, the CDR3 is TGTGCCAGCAGCCCAAAGACAGGGGGCAACACTGAAGCTTTCTTT.

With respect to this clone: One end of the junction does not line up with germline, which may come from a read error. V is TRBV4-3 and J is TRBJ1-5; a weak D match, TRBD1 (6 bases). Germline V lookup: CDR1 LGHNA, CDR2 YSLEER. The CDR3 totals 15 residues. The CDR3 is CASSQDSQGTQPQNF. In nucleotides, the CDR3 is TGCGCCAGCAGCCAAGATTCCCAGGGGACCCAGCCCCAGAATTTT.

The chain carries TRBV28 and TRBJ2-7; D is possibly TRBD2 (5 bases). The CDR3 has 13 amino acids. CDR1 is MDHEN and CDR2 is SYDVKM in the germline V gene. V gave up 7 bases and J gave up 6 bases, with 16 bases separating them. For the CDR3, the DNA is TGTGCCAGCATCGATTTCGGACTGAGCGAGCAGTACTTC. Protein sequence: CASIDFGLSEQYF.

This chain's CDR3 is CASSPSARGTDTQYF. In DNA, the CDR3 is TGTGCCAGCAGCCCTAGCGCGAGGGGCACAGATACGCAGTATTTT. This chain joins TRBV28 and TRBJ2-3; maybe TRBD2 (6 bases). The CDR3 totals 15 residues. Germline CDR1 MDHEN, CDR2 SYDVKM. The V gene lost 6 bases and the J gene lost 1 base, with 14 bases spanning the gap.

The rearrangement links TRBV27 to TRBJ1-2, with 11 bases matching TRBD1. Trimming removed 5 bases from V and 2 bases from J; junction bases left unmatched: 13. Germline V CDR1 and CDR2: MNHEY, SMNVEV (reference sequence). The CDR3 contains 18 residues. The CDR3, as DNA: TGTGCCAGCAGTCCCTCCCTATTAGGGACAGGGGGAAACTATGGCTACACCTTC. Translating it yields CASSPSLLGTGGNYGYTF.

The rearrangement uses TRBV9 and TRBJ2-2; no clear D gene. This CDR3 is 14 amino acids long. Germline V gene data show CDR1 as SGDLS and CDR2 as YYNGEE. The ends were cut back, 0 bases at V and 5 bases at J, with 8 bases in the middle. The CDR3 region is CASSVDYRTGELFF. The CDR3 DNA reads TGTGCCAGCAGCGTAGATTATAGAACCGGGGAGCTGTTTTTT.

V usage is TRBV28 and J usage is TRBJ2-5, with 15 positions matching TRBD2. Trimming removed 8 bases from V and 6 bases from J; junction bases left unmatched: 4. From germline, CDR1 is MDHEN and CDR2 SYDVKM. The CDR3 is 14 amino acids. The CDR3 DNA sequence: TGTGCCAGCGGGACTAGCGGGGGGTGGAAGACCCAGTACTTC. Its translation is CASGTSGGWKTQYF.